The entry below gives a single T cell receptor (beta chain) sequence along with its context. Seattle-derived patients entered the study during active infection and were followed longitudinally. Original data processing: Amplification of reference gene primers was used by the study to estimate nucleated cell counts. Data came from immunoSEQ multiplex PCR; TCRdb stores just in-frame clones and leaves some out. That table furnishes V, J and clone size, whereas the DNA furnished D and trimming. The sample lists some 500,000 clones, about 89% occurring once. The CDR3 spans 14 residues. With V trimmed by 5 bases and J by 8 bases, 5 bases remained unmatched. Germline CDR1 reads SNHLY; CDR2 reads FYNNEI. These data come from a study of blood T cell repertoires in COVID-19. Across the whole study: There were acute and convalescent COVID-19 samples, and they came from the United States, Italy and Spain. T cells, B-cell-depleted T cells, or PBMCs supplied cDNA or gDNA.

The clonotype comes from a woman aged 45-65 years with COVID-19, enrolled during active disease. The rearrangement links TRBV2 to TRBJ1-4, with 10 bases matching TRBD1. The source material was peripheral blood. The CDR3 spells CASSPDRGREKLFF. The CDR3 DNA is TGTGCCAGCAGTCCAGACAGGGGGCGCGAAAAACTGTTTTTT.